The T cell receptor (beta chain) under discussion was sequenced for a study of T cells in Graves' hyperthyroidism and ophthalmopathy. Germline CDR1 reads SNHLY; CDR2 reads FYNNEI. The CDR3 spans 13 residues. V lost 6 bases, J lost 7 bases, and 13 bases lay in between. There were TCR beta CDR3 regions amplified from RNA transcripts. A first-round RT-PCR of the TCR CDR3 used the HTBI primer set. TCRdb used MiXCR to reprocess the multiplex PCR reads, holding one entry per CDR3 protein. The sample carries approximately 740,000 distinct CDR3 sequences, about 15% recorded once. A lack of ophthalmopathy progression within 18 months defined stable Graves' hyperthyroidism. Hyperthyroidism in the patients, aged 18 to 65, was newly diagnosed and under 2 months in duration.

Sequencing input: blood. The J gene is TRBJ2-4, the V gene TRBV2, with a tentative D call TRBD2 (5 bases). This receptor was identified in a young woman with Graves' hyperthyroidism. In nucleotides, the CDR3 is TGTGCCAGCAGGTACCGGGAATTTAACATTCAGTACTTC. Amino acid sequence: CASRYREFNIQYF.